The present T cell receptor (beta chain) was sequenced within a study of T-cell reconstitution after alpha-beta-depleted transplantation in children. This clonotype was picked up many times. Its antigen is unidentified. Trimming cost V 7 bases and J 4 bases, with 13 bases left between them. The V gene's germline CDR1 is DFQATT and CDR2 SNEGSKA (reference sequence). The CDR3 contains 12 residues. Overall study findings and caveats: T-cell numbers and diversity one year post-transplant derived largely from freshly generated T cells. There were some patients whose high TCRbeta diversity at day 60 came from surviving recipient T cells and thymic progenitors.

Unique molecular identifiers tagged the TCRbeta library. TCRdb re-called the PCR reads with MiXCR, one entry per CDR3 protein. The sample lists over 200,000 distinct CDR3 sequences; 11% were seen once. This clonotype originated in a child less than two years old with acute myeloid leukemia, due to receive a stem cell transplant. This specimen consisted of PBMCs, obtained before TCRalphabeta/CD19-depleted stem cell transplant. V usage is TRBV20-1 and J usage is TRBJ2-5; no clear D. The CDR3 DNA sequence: TGCAGTGTCGTTCGCTCCTCAGAGACCCAGTACTTC. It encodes CSVVRSSETQYF.